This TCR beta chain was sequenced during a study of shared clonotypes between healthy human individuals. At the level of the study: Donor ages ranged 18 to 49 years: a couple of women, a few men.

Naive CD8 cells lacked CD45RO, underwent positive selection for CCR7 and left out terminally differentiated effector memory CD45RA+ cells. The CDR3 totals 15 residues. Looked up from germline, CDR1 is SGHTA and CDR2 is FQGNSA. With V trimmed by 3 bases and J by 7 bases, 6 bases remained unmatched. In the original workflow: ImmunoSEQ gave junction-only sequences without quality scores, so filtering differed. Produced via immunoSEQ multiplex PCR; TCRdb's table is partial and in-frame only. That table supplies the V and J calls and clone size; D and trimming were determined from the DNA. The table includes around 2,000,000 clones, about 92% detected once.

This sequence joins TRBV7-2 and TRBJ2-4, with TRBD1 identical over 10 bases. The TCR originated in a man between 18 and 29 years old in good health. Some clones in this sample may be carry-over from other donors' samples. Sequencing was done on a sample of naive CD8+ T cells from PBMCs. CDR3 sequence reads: CASSLRQGARNIQYF. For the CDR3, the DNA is TGTGCCAGCAGCTTGAGACAGGGGGCTCGGAACATTCAGTACTTC. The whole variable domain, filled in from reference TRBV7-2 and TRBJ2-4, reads GAGVSQSPSNKVTEKGKDVELRCDPISGHTALYWYRQSLGQGLEFLIYFQGNSAPDKSGLPSDRFSAERTGGSVSTLTIQRTQQEDSAVYLCASSLRQGARNIQYFGAGTRLSVL.